The text below deals with one TCR beta chain. It has no known antigen specificity. No base quality information exists; no much larger clone differs at one position. Sequencing used an Illumina HiSeq 2000. TCR beta chain libraries were generated by multiplex PCR amplification. High-throughput sequencing was used to analyze the amplified TCR beta chain products. Through fastp at Q25 and MiXCR, TCRdb rebuilt clones from the public reads, retaining in-frame beta chains. Entries are consolidated by CDR3 protein sequence, retaining the most common genes and DNA. The sample table records over 130,000 distinct CDR3 sequences; approximately 29% of these occur just once. Of the sample, about 2.5% is held by the ten largest clones. This entry is derived from a study of breast tumors, draining lymph nodes, adjacent tissues (dated by TCRdb to about 2016). Background on the whole study: TCR beta repertoires were compared across tumor, adjacent nontumor tissue and axillary lymph nodes obtained from breast cancer patients. In human breast cancer, the study set out to assess how tumor, surrounding tissue and draining lymph node repertoires relate to one another and whether T cells might be exchanged between them. Overall study results and their limits: In luminal-like breast cancer, tumor and nontumor tissue repertoires resembled each other significantly more than in basal-like breast cancer. The study presented the conclusion that tumor T cells originate in lymph nodes as consistent with a hypothesis, not as something directly demonstrated. T-cell repertoire diversity in tumors was found to be lower than in lymph nodes but higher than in nontumor tissue, and preferential V and J gene usage was observed. The data were judged consistent with most tumor T cells deriving from the lymph node and then expanding within tumor tissue.

The CDR3 numbers 14 residues from cysteine through phenylalanine. Here the CDR3 DNA is all that survives: 42 bases in frame from base 1. Reading the germline V gene gives CDR1 LGHNA and CDR2 YSLEER. V and J are truncated by 4 bases and 2 bases respectively, leaving an intervening sequence of 12 bases. The lymph node samples were taken from the axillary draining lymph nodes of breast cancer patients. The sequencing sample was made of axillary lymph node tissue. The TCR originated in a female donor with breast cancer. Some clones in this sample may be carry-over from other donors' samples. The chain is assembled from TRBV4-3 and TRBJ2-7, with a weak D call of TRBD2 (6 bases match). The nucleotides read TGCGCCAGCAGCCTTTTCGGGGGAGCCTACGAGCAGTACTTC. It encodes CASSLFGGAYEQYF.